Below, 13 T cell receptor beta chains from the same sample are listed, as sequenced in a study of control samples from healthy donors and cancer patients. Generated by immunoSEQ multiplex PCR, the TCRdb table keeps only in-frame clones and is missing some. This table holds about 92,000 clones, around 82% found once. Sequenced material: blood. Receptors were obtained from a woman aged 60-70 years in good health.

The chain carries TRBV27 and TRBJ1-6; the D gene is possibly TRBD1 (6 bases). The length of the CDR3 is 15 residues. V lost 0 bases and J 8 bases, leaving 11 bases between the germline ends. Per germline, CDR1 MNHEY and CDR2 SMNVEV (reference sequence). The chain's CDR3 is CASSLSWGADSPLHF. The CDR3 DNA is TGTGCCAGCAGTTTATCATGGGGGGCGGATTCACCCCTCCACTTT.

The chain carries TRBV27 and TRBJ1-5, with no clear D. The germline V gene has CDR1 MNHEY and CDR2 SMNVEV (reference sequence). CDR3 size: 13 residues. Trimming removed 9 bases from V and 5 bases from J, with 14 bases in between. The CDR3 bases are TGTGCCAGTAAGGACCTAGCCTATCAGCCCCAGCATTTT. This encodes CASKDLAYQPQHF.

This clone was counted only a few times. The rearrangement joins TRBV14 to TRBJ2-1, with TRBD1 identical over 8 bases. The V and J ends lost 4 bases and 8 bases, in that order; junction bases with no gene match: 10. CDR1 is SGHDN, CDR2 FVKESK, per germline. The CDR3 has 15 residues. The CDR3 nucleotides are TGTGCCAGCAGCCTAGGACAGGGTCCACTCTATGAGCAGTTCTTC. Protein: CASSLGQGPLYEQFF. The full variable domain, its missing parts supplied by reference TRBV14 and TRBJ2-1, is EAGVTQFPSHSVIEKGQTVTLRCDPISGHDNLYWYRRVMGKEIKFLLHFVKESKQDESGMPNNRFLAERTGGTYSTLKVQPAELEDSGVYFCASSLGQGPLYEQFFGPGTRLTVL.

This chain joins TRBV10-3 and TRBJ2-7; 8 bases are shared with TRBD1. The V gene's germline CDR1 is ENHRY and CDR2 SYGVKD. The ends lost 5 bases at V and 2 bases at J; junction bases unmatched: 5. The CDR3 contains 14 residues. CDR3: CAISPGQGTYEQYF. For the CDR3, the DNA is TGTGCCATCAGTCCTGGACAGGGAACCTACGAGCAGTACTTC.

This clone has only a few counts. This sequence joins TRBV29-1 and TRBJ1-2; the D is unclear. The germline V gene encodes CDR1 SQVTM and CDR2 ANQGSEA. The CDR3 runs 16 residues. V dropped 6 bases and J dropped 4 bases, with 24 bases sitting between them. CDR3 coding DNA: TGCAGCGTCTACGGGGTGGCGTCGAAGGATGGCTATGGCTACACCTTC. Its protein product is CSVYGVASKDGYGYTF.

The chain combines TRBV4-3 with TRBJ2-3; D might be TRBD2 (6 bases). CDR3 size: 16 residues. The germline CDR1 and CDR2 sequences are LGHNA and YSLEER. V was shortened by 0 bases and J by 2 bases, with 12 bases between the two germline ends. The CDR3 DNA reads TGCGCCAGCAGCCAAGAAAAGGAGGGGTACACAGATACGCAGTATTTT. As protein: CASSQEKEGYTDTQYF.

The chain employs TRBV7-7 and TRBJ1-1, with D perhaps matching TRBD1 (6 bases). The CDR3 is 13 residues long. Between the trimmed V and J ends, which lost 6 bases and 2 bases, there was a span of 10 bases. The V gene's germline CDR1 is SSHAT and CDR2 FNYEAQ (reference sequence). The CDR3 coding sequence is TGTGCCAGCAGTAGGGACACCAACACTGAAGCTTTCTTT. This sequence encodes CASSRDTNTEAFF.

The CDR3 sequence: CASSRVAGVAYNEQFF. DNA of the CDR3: TGTGCCAGCAGCCGGGTAGCGGGAGTCGCCTACAATGAGCAGTTCTTC. The chain has TRBV4-2 and TRBJ2-1; 9 positions agree with TRBD2. Trimming cost V 4 bases and J 2 bases; bases outside gene matches: 6. Germline V gene data show CDR1 as LGHNA and CDR2 as YNFKEQ. The CDR3 is 16 residues long.

This clone was recorded at least ten times. The V and J genes are TRBV12-3 or TRBV12-4 and TRBJ2-1; TRBD1 might be the D (6 bases). The germline V and J ends were trimmed by 6 bases and 3 bases, with 9 bases remaining between them. The CDR3 covers 13 residues. CDR3 loop: CASRKDSYNEQFF. For the CDR3, the DNA is TGTGCCAGCAGAAAGGACAGCTACAATGAGCAGTTCTTC.

V and J are TRBV10-3 and TRBJ1-1; TRBD1 matches at 9 bases. The V and J ends lost 9 bases and 8 bases, in that order; junction bases with no gene match: 10. CDR1 and CDR2 from the germline V gene are ENHRY and SYGVKD. CDR3 length: 13 amino acids. CDR3 nucleotides: TGTGCCATTTGGGCAGAACAGGGGGCGGAAGCTTTCTTT. Protein: CAIWAEQGAEAFF.

The chain has TRBV4-3 and TRBJ1-5; the match to TRBD1 covers 7 bases. The V gene's germline CDR1 is LGHNA and CDR2 YSLEER. The CDR3 is 15 amino acids. V lost 3 bases to trimming and J lost 4 bases; unmatched junction nucleotides: 6. This chain's CDR3 is CASSQGDSYNQPQHF. Here the CDR3 DNA reads TGCGCCAGCAGCCAGGGGGACAGTTATAATCAGCCCCAGCATTTT.

This rearrangement joins TRBV7-9 to TRBJ2-7; D unclear. Germline-derived CDR1 and CDR2 are SEHNR and FQNEAQ (reference sequence). The germline V and J ends were trimmed by 4 bases and 5 bases, with 18 bases remaining between them. This CDR3 has 15 amino acids. The CDR3 DNA follows: TGTGCCAGCAGCTCCAACGTCGGCTATCCCGACGAGCAGTACTTC. It translates to CASSSNVGYPDEQYF.

As for this clone: Other DNA sequences within the sample encode an identical CDR3. V and J are TRBV7-2 and TRBJ1-1, with a tentative D call TRBD1 (5 bases). The CDR3 contains 14 residues. V shed 3 bases and J shed 4 bases, with 12 bases lying between them. CDR1 is SGHTA, CDR2 FQGNSA, per germline. As DNA, the CDR3 is TGTGCCAGCAGCTTGGGAGGGGCGGGCACTGAAGCTTTCTTT. Protein sequence: CASSLGGAGTEAFF.